This T cell receptor beta chain was recorded in a study of regulatory T cells in long-lasting Graves disease. Study as a whole: Persistent Graves' disease meant over 5 years of antithyroid drugs with positive TSH receptor antibodies. Study-wide results and caveats: Among samples with persistent disease, TRBV28, TRBJ1-2 and TRBJ2-5 were favored.

iRepertoire HTBI primers and Arm-PCR of CDR3 regions built TCR beta libraries. TCRdb itself ran the multiplex PCR reads through MiXCR, one entry per CDR3 protein. The sample has 390,000 or so distinct CDR3 sequences; roughly 24% are singletons. Sample time point: persistent/refractory GD, antithyroid drugs over 5 years with positive TRAb. Extracted RNA from PBMCs served as the source of the TCR library. Doctors identified Graves' disease using the American Thyroid Association guidelines. A few counts support this clonotype. Antigen unknown. This CDR3 is built from 14 residues. Trimming removed 1 base from V and 5 bases from J; junction bases left unmatched: 5. CDR1 WSHSY and CDR2 SAAADI come from the germline V gene.

Material: peripheral blood mononuclear cells (PBMCs), obtained when the disease was refractory, from a patient treated with antithyroid drugs. The chain employs TRBV10-2 and TRBJ2-7; 7 bases match TRBD1. This TCR was sampled from a woman in her thirties or forties with Graves disease. Here the CDR3 reads CASSEFLTGNEQYF. As DNA, the CDR3 is TGCGCCAGCAGTGAGTTTTTGACAGGGAACGAGCAGTACTTC.